A single sample is the source of the 15 T cell receptor beta chains below, sequenced in a study of T cell repertoires in cytomegalovirus infection. These TCRs are of unknown antigen specificity. One entry per CDR3 protein results from TCRdb running MiXCR on the reads. The data show hundreds of thousands of distinct CDR3 sequences, with 30% to 35% seen just once and around a sixth held by the top ten. Source: cultured PBMCs, taken from culture after CMV antigen stimulation. All receptors come from a human donor in good health (CMV status not recorded). Some clones in this sample may be carry-over from other donors' samples.

This clonotype has just one count. The chain uses TRBV4-1 and TRBJ2-7; D not resolved. The germline CDR1 and CDR2 sequences are MGHRA and YSYEKL. V shed 2 bases and J shed 1 base, with 15 bases lying between them. This CDR3 is 16 amino acids long. DNA for the CDR3: TGCGCCAGCAGCCAACTCGACACTCACCTATCCTACGAGCAGTACTTC. Translation: CASSQLDTHLSYEQYF.

This clonotype was found a few times. The V call is TRBV7-6, the J call TRBJ2-7; TRBD1 might be the D (6 bases). This CDR3 is 16 amino acids long. Trimming removed 5 bases from V and 5 bases from J, with 22 bases in between. Germline assignment: CDR1 SGHVS and CDR2 FNYEAQ. CDR3 nucleotides: TGTGCCAGCAGCACATACCGGGACACGAGTGTCGACGAGCAGTACTTC. This gives the protein CASSTYRDTSVDEQYF.

The sample holds a few counts of this clonotype. The genes are TRBV7-6 and TRBJ1-4, with TRBD1 matching over 9 bases. Trimming removed 0 bases from V and 5 bases from J; junction bases left unmatched: 4. Germline CDR1 SGHVS, CDR2 FNYEAQ. The CDR3 sequence is 16 residues long. The DNA for the CDR3 is TGTGCCAGCAGCTTAGCGGGGACAGGGTCAAATGAAAAACTGTTTTTT. It specifies CASSLAGTGSNEKLFF.

This clonotype has just a few counts. This chain joins TRBV20-1 and TRBJ2-5, with unresolved D. Trimming stripped 5 bases from V and 3 bases from J, with 16 bases between. CDR3 length: 14 residues. Per the germline V gene, CDR1 is DFQATT and CDR2 is SNEGSKA (reference sequence). CDR3 DNA sequence: TGCAGTGCTTCGATGTCTAGAGGAGAAGAGACCCAGTACTTC. It is translated as CSASMSRGEETQYF.

The chain couples TRBV18 to TRBJ1-3; no clear D gene. This CDR3 is 17 amino acids long. The germline gives CDR1 KGHSH, CDR2 LQKENI. V was cut by 5 bases and J by 4 bases, with 21 bases left in between. DNA of the CDR3: TGTGCCAGCTCATCAGACGTAAGGGCCAGGTCCGGAAACACCATATATTTT. Translation gives CASSSDVRARSGNTIYF.

To note about this clonotype: Likely a read error: the CDR3 ends without its conserved phenylalanine or tryptophan. The V call is TRBV12-3 or TRBV12-4, the J call TRBJ2-1; 8 positions agree with TRBD1. V dropped 8 bases and J dropped 6; count of bases not matched to a gene: 6. This CDR3 spans 13 amino acids. CDR3 loop: CASLWTGLNEQFL. In DNA, the CDR3 is TGTGCCAGCCTTTGGACAGGGCTCAATGAGCAGTTCCTC.

The chain couples TRBV7-6 to TRBJ2-7; a possible D gene is TRBD1 (7 bases). Trimming stripped 1 base from V and 4 bases from J, with 20 bases between. Germline V lookup: CDR1 SGHVS, CDR2 FNYEAQ. This CDR3 has 17 amino acids. The CDR3 sequence: CASSLGGAGDRPYEQYF. In DNA form, the CDR3 reads TGTGCCAGCAGCTTAGGGGGGGCAGGGGACAGACCTTACGAGCAGTACTTC.

Regarding this clonotype: Given the absence of the conserved phenylalanine or tryptophan at the CDR3 end, a read error is likely. This chain connects TRBV7-9 to TRBJ1-1; D call uncertain. Looked up from germline, CDR1 is SEHNR and CDR2 is FQNEAQ (reference sequence). Trimming cost V 4 bases and J 1 base, with 7 bases left between them. The CDR3 runs to 13 residues. The CDR3 region is CASSSQENTEAFL. As DNA, the CDR3 is TGTGCCAGCAGCTCTCAGGAGAACACTGAAGCTTTCCTT.

This chain connects TRBV10-3 to TRBJ1-5; maybe TRBD1 (6 bases). Germline lookup yields CDR1 ENHRY and CDR2 SYGVKD. The length of the CDR3 is 14 residues. Trimming took 2 bases from V and 5 from J, leaving 10 bases between them. CDR3 loop: CAISERGADQPQHF. CDR3 nucleotides: TGTGCCATCAGTGAGAGGGGGGCTGATCAGCCCCAGCATTTT.

The J gene is TRBJ1-1, the V gene TRBV28; D not resolved. Germline V gene data show CDR1 as MDHEN and CDR2 as SYDVKM. The CDR3 covers 12 residues. V was cut by 4 bases and J by 9 bases, with 12 bases left in between. CDR3 nucleotide sequence: TGTGCCAGCAGTTCCCTTGGGCGCAAAGCTTTCTTT. Amino acids: CASSSLGRKAFF.

A few counts support this clonotype. V and J are TRBV6-6 and TRBJ2-6, with 7 bases identical to TRBD1. Germline loops: CDR1 MNHNY, CDR2 SVGAGI (reference sequence). The trim removed 2 bases at V and 2 bases at J, leaving 6 bases unmatched. CDR3 size: 17 residues. CDR3 loop: CASSYNRGHAGANVLTF. The CDR3 DNA follows: TGTGCCAGCAGTTACAACAGGGGTCATGCTGGGGCCAACGTCCTGACTTTC.

In this sample, this clonotype turned up a few times. The gene calls are TRBV5-4 and TRBJ2-3; D unclear. The CDR3 has 15 residues. V was clipped by 4 bases and J by 0 bases, with 12 bases between them. Germline CDR1 SGHNT, CDR2 YYREEE (reference sequence). The CDR3, as DNA: TGTGCCAGCAGCAACACCCCACTGAGCACAGATACGCAGTATTTT. Protein product: CASSNTPLSTDTQYF.

The chain uses TRBV28 and TRBJ1-5, with 8 bases aligning to TRBD1. The CDR3 totals 15 residues. The germline V gene encodes CDR1 MDHEN and CDR2 SYDVKM. The J segment lost 4 bases and the V segment lost 7 bases, leaving 9 bases of the junction unmatched. CDR3 in amino acids: CASTAGGAWNQPQHF. For the CDR3, the DNA is TGTGCCAGCACTGCAGGGGGCGCGTGGAATCAGCCCCAGCATTTT.

The chain recombines TRBV12-3 or TRBV12-4 with TRBJ2-5; 9 bases match TRBD2. There are 14 residues in the CDR3. The V and J ends lost 8 bases and 0 bases, in that order; junction bases with no gene match: 4. The chain's CDR3 is CASGASGNQETQYF. CDR3 nucleotide sequence: TGTGCCAGCGGGGCTAGCGGGAACCAAGAGACCCAGTACTTC.

Ten or more counts support this clonotype. The chain links TRBV6-5 to TRBJ2-1; D could derive from TRBD1 or TRBD2 (5 bases each). V lost 2 bases, J lost 9 bases, and 8 bases lay in between. CDR1 and CDR2 from the germline V gene are MNHEY and SVGAGI. The CDR3 contains 12 residues. The CDR3 protein is CASSYGTGEQFF. The CDR3 DNA is TGTGCCAGCAGTTACGGGACGGGTGAGCAGTTCTTC.